The 14 T cell receptor beta chains below were found in one sample sequenced in a study of monozygotic twins with inflammatory bowel disease. From the 5' RACE reads, TCRdb lists one entry per CDR3 protein and no DNA. The sample data list a few hundred thousand distinct CDR3 sequences. Sequenced sample: blood. Receptors originate from a human donor with ulcerative colitis or Crohn's disease, or a healthy co-twin of an affected twin (not recorded which).

The J gene is TRBJ2-7, the V gene TRBV5-1; TCRdb outputs TRBD2, but without DNA this stays unchecked. Germline-derived CDR1 and CDR2 are SGHRS and YFSETQ. The CDR3 totals 14 residues. CDR3 protein: CASSSPGGSREQYF.

V gene TRBV10-3 combines with J gene TRBJ2-1; TCRdb's D call of TRBD2 is untestable without DNA. CDR3 length: 13 amino acids. Germline values: CDR1 ENHRY, CDR2 SYGVKD. The chain's CDR3 is CAISRGREGEQFF.

The chain combines TRBV6-1 with TRBJ2-7; no DNA is available, so the TRBD1 call from TCRdb remains unchecked. CDR1 and CDR2 (germline): MNHNS, SASEGT. The CDR3 sequence is 15 residues long. The CDR3: CASRGTGQGISEQYF.

J is TRBJ1-2 and V is TRBV20-1; with no DNA, the TCRdb D assignment of TRBD1 cannot be verified. The germline V gene has CDR1 DFQATT and CDR2 SNEGSKA (reference sequence). CDR3 size: 15 residues. The CDR3 loop reads CSARDLQGMHYGYTF.

The chain has TRBV4-1 and TRBJ2-2; TCRdb returns TRBD1, unconfirmable since there is no DNA. The CDR3 spans 14 residues. The germline gives CDR1 MGHRA, CDR2 YSYEKL. CDR3 sequence reads: CASSQAAGAGELFF.

The rearrangement links TRBV5-4 to TRBJ2-7. The CDR3 is made up of 13 amino acids. CDR1 SGHNT and CDR2 YYREEE come from the germline V gene (reference sequence). This chain's CDR3 is CASSFVGTYEQYF. The entire variable domain, with the rest obtained from reference TRBV5-4 and TRBJ2-7, is as follows: ETGVTQSPTHLIKTRGQQVTLRCSSQSGHNTVSWYQQALGQGPQFIFQYYREEENGRGNFPPRFSGLQFPNYSSELNVNALELDDSALYLCASSFVGTYEQYFGPGTRLTVT.

The chain uses TRBV29-1 and TRBJ2-3; TCRdb designates TRBD2, a call that cannot be tested without DNA. Germline V gene lookup returns CDR1 SQVTM and CDR2 ANQGSEA. There are 15 residues in the CDR3. CDR3 sequence: CSAVTSGGSSDTQYF.

The chain links TRBV6-5 to TRBJ2-2; TCRdb outputs TRBD2, but without DNA this stays unchecked. This CDR3 has 17 amino acids. Germline-derived CDR1 and CDR2 are MNHEY and SVGAGI. CDR3: CASSYSGLADNTGELFF.

CDR3: CASSQRGDEQYF. The genes are TRBV3-1 and TRBJ2-7; with no DNA, the TCRdb D assignment of TRBD2 cannot be verified. The CDR3 is 12 amino acids. In germline, CDR1 is LGHDT, CDR2 YNNKEL (reference sequence).

The chain uses TRBV7-2 and TRBJ1-2. CDR1 is SGHTA and CDR2 is FQGNSA in the germline V gene. The CDR3 extends over 15 amino acids. The CDR3 loop is CASSLVHSSNYGYTF.

The chain links TRBV27 to TRBJ1-2; without DNA, the TCRdb call of TRBD1 cannot be checked. CDR3 length equals 14 residues. Per the germline V gene, CDR1 is MNHEY and CDR2 is SMNVEV (reference sequence). Here the CDR3 reads CASRIQGANYGYTF.

V and J are TRBV7-9 and TRBJ2-3. The CDR3 spans 15 residues. CDR1 is SEHNR, CDR2 FQNEAQ, per germline (reference sequence). Here the CDR3 reads CASSLELGYTDTQYF.

CDR3 region: CASSIPGVGNDQFF. V gene TRBV21-1 combines with J gene TRBJ2-1; TCRdb indicates TRBD2, and absent DNA this call remains unverified. TRBV21-1 is annotated as a pseudogene. The CDR3 runs 14 residues.

The chain has TRBV20-1 and TRBJ1-2; TCRdb selects TRBD1, and the lack of DNA leaves this call unchecked. CDR3 length: 13 amino acids. CDR1 and CDR2 (germline): DFQATT, SNEGSKA (reference sequence). CDR3 in amino acids: CSAAQGGSRGYTF.